This passage covers 8 T cell receptor beta chains from one sample sequenced in a study of cytomegalovirus exposure and HLA in healthy donors. A multiplex PCR was run with 60 Vbeta primers and 13 Jbeta primers. TCRdb keeps only in-frame clones here, not all; method: immunoSEQ multiplex PCR. Among 180,000 or so clones listed, more than 60% were seen once. The sample consisted of PBMCs. Receptors were obtained from a man aged 18 to 35 in good health and CMV-seronegative.

This clone was observed a handful of times. The rearrangement joins TRBV4-3 to TRBJ2-2; 9 positions match TRBD1. The CDR3 has 15 residues. The V gene's germline CDR1 is LGHNA and CDR2 YSLEER. The junction had 6 bases not matched to a gene; V was cut back by 4 bases and J by 6 bases. The CDR3 loop is CASSLGQGSSGELFF. CDR3 DNA: TGCGCCAGCAGCCTGGGACAGGGCTCGTCCGGGGAGCTGTTTTTT.

This clone was counted between two and nine times. The rearrangement links TRBV18 to TRBJ2-3; TRBD1 matches 7 bases. Germline V gene sequence: CDR1 KGHSH, CDR2 LQKENI. CDR3 size: 15 residues. Trimming took 6 bases from V and 0 from J; bases not matched to a gene: 6. The CDR3 coding sequence is TGTGCCAGCTCGGCGGACAGGACTAGCACAGATACGCAGTATTTT. This gives the protein CASSADRTSTDTQYF. Combining the CDR3 with reference TRBV18 and TRBJ2-3 gives the whole variable domain NAGVMQNPRHLVRRRGQEARLRCSPMKGHSHVYWYRQLPEEGLKFMVYLQKENIIDESGMPKERFSAEFPKEGPSILRIQQVVRGDSAAYFCASSADRTSTDTQYFGPGTRLTVL.

This rearrangement joins TRBV27 to TRBJ2-7, with TRBD1 matching over 9 bases. Per germline, CDR1 MNHEY and CDR2 SMNVEV (reference sequence). The J segment lost 5 bases and the V segment lost 5 bases, leaving 13 bases of the junction unmatched. The CDR3 contains 16 residues. The CDR3 DNA reads as TGTGCCAGCAGTCGCCCCGGGACAGGGCGAAACAACGAGCAGTACTTC. It translates to CASSRPGTGRNNEQYF.

The V and J genes are TRBV4-2 and TRBJ2-2, with TRBD2 matching 10 bases. CDR1 and CDR2 (germline): LGHNA, YNFKEQ. V lost 2 bases, J lost 5 bases, and 23 bases stayed unmatched. The CDR3 is made up of 22 amino acids. This CDR3 is CASSQQGHGGVVGLAWTGELFF. The CDR3 region has the DNA TGTGCCAGCAGCCAACAGGGGCACGGGGGGGTGGTGGGACTAGCGTGGACCGGGGAGCTGTTTTTT.

The chain links TRBV6-5 to TRBJ1-3; D unclear. V was clipped by 7 bases and J by 3 bases, with 10 bases between them. Per the germline V gene, CDR1 is MNHEY and CDR2 is SVGAGI. The CDR3 is 13 amino acids. CDR3 nucleotides: TGTGCCAGCACTAGACTAGGTGGAAACACCATATATTTT. Translated, it gives CASTRLGGNTIYF.

V and J are TRBV27 and TRBJ1-6; the D gene is possibly TRBD1 (6 bases). Germline V gene sequence: CDR1 MNHEY, CDR2 SMNVEV (reference sequence). Trimming took 4 bases from V and 9 from J, leaving 13 bases between them. The CDR3 spans 14 residues. This chain's CDR3 is CASSSGQRGSPLHF. CDR3 in DNA: TGTGCCAGCAGTTCAGGACAGAGGGGTTCACCCCTCCACTTT.

The rearrangement joins TRBV9 to TRBJ2-3; a possible D gene is TRBD1 (5 bases). The CDR3 extends over 17 amino acids. Trimming took off 0 bases at V and 5 bases at J, with 19 bases between the two ends. In germline, CDR1 is SGDLS, CDR2 YYNGEE. Here the CDR3 reads CASSVEDSRWGGDTQYF. CDR3 bases: TGTGCCAGCAGCGTAGAAGATAGCAGGTGGGGCGGAGATACGCAGTATTTT. Supplemented by reference TRBV9 and TRBJ2-3, the full variable domain reads DSGVTQTPKHLITATGQRVTLRCSPRSGDLSVYWYQQSLDQGLQFLIQYYNGEERAKGNILERFSAQQFPDLHSELNLSSLELGDSALYFCASSVEDSRWGGDTQYFGPGTRLTVL.

The chain recombines TRBV19 with TRBJ1-5, with 8 bases matching TRBD1. Germline V gene sequence: CDR1 LNHDA, CDR2 SQIVND (reference sequence). Trimming removed 6 bases from V and 9 bases from J; junction bases left unmatched: 7. The CDR3 consists of 13 residues. DNA of the CDR3: TGTGCCAGTAGGGGGACAGGCACCTCGCCCCAGCATTTT. It yields the protein CASRGTGTSPQHF.